What follows are 20 T cell receptor beta chains derived from one specimen sequenced in a study of Graves' ophthalmopathy and Graves' hyperthyroidism. RNA transcripts yielded amplified TCR beta CDR3 regions. First-round RT-PCR employed HTBI primers, with a second-round multiplex PCR after it. Using its own MiXCR run on the multiplex PCR reads, TCRdb lists one record per CDR3 protein. The sample holds almost 750,000 distinct CDR3 sequences, 40% seen once. The sequenced material came from peripheral blood. All receptors derive from an adult man with Graves' ophthalmopathy.

CDR3 sequence: CASRTRGRNTGELFF. The CDR3 DNA reads TGTGCCAGCAGAACAAGGGGGCGTAACACCGGGGAGCTGTTTTTT. The chain recombines TRBV25-1 with TRBJ2-2; TRBD1 matches at 7 bases. In germline, CDR1 is MGHDK, CDR2 SYGVNS. The CDR3 has 15 residues. Trimming took 6 bases from V and 2 from J; bases not matched to a gene: 6.

This clonotype was observed at least ten times. The chain joins TRBV7-9 to TRBJ2-7; D ambiguous. Germline values: CDR1 SEHNR, CDR2 FQNEAQ (reference sequence). The CDR3 has 13 amino acids. V lost 4 bases and J 2 bases, leaving 9 bases between the germline ends. CDR3 coding DNA: TGTGCCAGCAGCTCCCCCAGGACCTACGAGCAGTACTTC. Protein sequence: CASSSPRTYEQYF.

This clonotype was recorded many times. A much bigger clone sits one base away, suggesting this may be a read error. The V and J genes are TRBV25-1 and TRBJ2-7, with D uncertain. Germline V gives CDR1 MGHDK, CDR2 SYGVNS. Trimming removed 3 bases from V and 2 bases from J, with 2 bases in between. This CDR3 contains 11 residues. As DNA, the CDR3 is TGTGCCAGCAGTGATGCCTACGAGCAGTACTTC. Encoded protein: CASSDAYEQYF.

This clonotype was counted only a few times. The V call is TRBV20-1, the J call TRBJ2-5; 9 bases map to TRBD2. Trimming took 1 base from V and 6 from J; bases not matched to a gene: 6. Germline loops: CDR1 DFQATT, CDR2 SNEGSKA (reference sequence). The length of the CDR3 is 14 residues. The CDR3, as DNA: TGCAGTGCTAGAGTTAGCGGGAGTATCAAGACCCAGTACTTC. This gives the protein CSARVSGSIKTQYF.

This clonotype was seen many times. The chain is built from TRBV25-1 and TRBJ1-3, with 7 bases that match TRBD1. Germline CDR1 reads MGHDK; CDR2 reads SYGVNS. After removal of 3 bases from V and 0 bases from J, the junction contained 5 bases not matched to a gene. The CDR3 is 16 amino acids. This CDR3 reads CASSDRQGVSGNTIYF. The CDR3 nucleotides read TGTGCCAGCAGTGACCGACAGGGAGTCTCTGGAAACACCATATATTTT.

The rearrangement links TRBV7-2 to TRBJ2-3, with 7 bases matching TRBD2. The V segment lost 2 bases and the J segment 2 bases; nucleotides outside the gene matches: 4. Germline CDR1 SGHTA, CDR2 FQGNSA. This CDR3 is 15 amino acids long. The CDR3 protein is CASSLRGVDTDTQYF. Written as DNA, the CDR3 is TGTGCCAGCAGCTTACGGGGGGTAGACACAGATACGCAGTATTTT.

This chain uses TRBV12-3 or TRBV12-4 with TRBJ2-7; D uncertain. The CDR3 totals 14 residues. V was shortened by 3 bases and J by 2 bases, with 11 bases between the two germline ends. This chain's CDR3 is CASSLTDEAYEQYF. DNA for the CDR3: TGTGCCAGCAGTTTGACCGACGAGGCCTACGAGCAGTACTTC.

This clonotype was seen repeatedly, ten times or more. The chain carries TRBV10-3 and TRBJ2-6; tentative D call: TRBD2 (6 bases). Germline V lookup: CDR1 ENHRY, CDR2 SYGVKD. V dropped 4 bases and J dropped 0 bases, with 7 bases sitting between them. The CDR3 is 15 residues long. CDR3 sequence reads: CAISGGLSGANVLTF. The CDR3 DNA is TGTGCCATCAGTGGGGGACTCTCTGGGGCCAACGTCCTGACTTTC.

V and J are TRBV25-1 and TRBJ1-4; D may be TRBD1 (5 bases). Germline assignment: CDR1 MGHDK and CDR2 SYGVNS. The CDR3 consists of 15 residues. V was clipped by 5 bases and J by 8 bases, with 18 bases between them. The CDR3 nucleotides are TGTGCCAGCAGTCCGGGGACGGGCCTCCGGGAAAAACTGTTTTTT. This sequence encodes CASSPGTGLREKLFF.

Worth noting for this clonotype: A read error may explain this, as a much larger clone is one base away. The rearrangement joins TRBV29-1 to TRBJ1-4; D might be TRBD1 (5 bases). The CDR3 is 13 residues long. Trimming removed 4 bases from V and 2 bases from J, with 8 bases in between. The germline V gene has CDR1 SQVTM and CDR2 ANQGSEA. CDR3 nucleotides: TGCAGCGTTGGGGGGTCTACTAATGAAAAACTGTTTTTT. Translation gives CSVGGSTNEKLFF.

The rearrangement links TRBV29-1 to TRBJ1-1; D possibly corresponds to TRBD1 (5 bases). CDR1 SQVTM and CDR2 ANQGSEA come from the germline V gene. The CDR3 length is 15 residues. V dropped 2 bases and J dropped 0 bases, with 13 bases sitting between them. The CDR3 coding sequence is TGCAGCGTTGAACTGGGGAGGGGCTTGAACACTGAAGCTTTCTTT. Translating gives CSVELGRGLNTEAFF.

A note on this clonotype: A clone one base away is much larger, so this may be a read error. The chain employs TRBV7-2 and TRBJ2-7; D is unclear. Germline loops: CDR1 SGHTA, CDR2 FQGNSA. The CDR3 sequence is 14 residues long. The CDR3: CASSRSIGPYEQCF. In DNA form, the CDR3 reads TGTGCCAGCAGCCGTTCGATCGGGCCCTACGAGCAGTGCTTC.

This clonotype has only a few counts. A read error may produce the germline difference seen at one junction end. The rearrangement joins TRBV24-1 to TRBJ1-5, with 9 positions matching TRBD1. In germline, CDR1 is KGHDR, CDR2 SFDVKD. The CDR3 contains 17 residues. CDR3: CASSSPYRGLGNQPQHF. CDR3 nucleotide sequence: TGTGCCAGCAGTAGCCCTTACAGGGGGCTAGGCAATCAGCCCCAGCATTTT.

The chain links TRBV4-1 to TRBJ1-6, with D tentatively TRBD1 (6 bases). Germline V gives CDR1 MGHRA, CDR2 YSYEKL. The CDR3 sequence is 14 residues long. V lost 1 base and J lost 8, with 9 bases in between. CDR3 amino acids: CASSQGGGHSPLHF. CDR3 bases: TGCGCCAGCAGCCAAGGAGGGGGGCATTCACCCCTCCACTTT.

This clonotype has a count of ten or more. The chain uses TRBV29-1 and TRBJ1-1, with D uncertain. The CDR3 is 10 residues long. Trimming cost V 3 bases and J 10 bases, with 9 bases left between them. The germline V gene encodes CDR1 SQVTM and CDR2 ANQGSEA. The CDR3 spells CSVEDAAAFF. The CDR3 bases are TGCAGCGTTGAGGATGCAGCAGCTTTCTTT.

V gene TRBV9 combines with J gene TRBJ1-1; D gene uncertain. CDR1 and CDR2 from the germline V gene are SGDLS and YYNGEE. V shed 3 bases and J shed 4 bases, with 10 bases lying between them. The CDR3 extends over 13 amino acids. The CDR3 here is CASSAEGTTEAFF. In DNA form, the CDR3 reads TGTGCCAGCAGCGCCGAGGGTACCACTGAAGCTTTCTTT. Full variable domain (outside the CDR3, taken from reference TRBV9 and TRBJ1-1): DSGVTQTPKHLITATGQRVTLRCSPRSGDLSVYWYQQSLDQGLQFLIQYYNGEERAKGNILERFSAQQFPDLHSELNLSSLELGDSALYFCASSAEGTTEAFFGQGTRLTVV.

At least ten counts were recorded for this clonotype. The rearrangement links TRBV7-9 to TRBJ2-2; 7 nucleotides match TRBD1. The CDR3 totals 12 residues. V shed 8 bases, J shed 4 bases, and the junction held 1 base outside the gene matches. CDR1 is SEHNR, CDR2 FQNEAQ, per germline (reference sequence). CDR3 residues: CASGDSTGELFF. Here the CDR3 DNA reads TGTGCCAGCGGGGACAGCACCGGGGAGCTGTTTTTT.

The table lists this clonotype with a count of one. This chain joins TRBV29-1 and TRBJ2-7, with 9 bases that match TRBD1. There are 13 residues in the CDR3. CDR1 is SQVTM, CDR2 ANQGSEA, per germline. J gave up 5 bases and V 8 bases, and 10 bases lay outside the gene matches. CDR3 sequence (DNA): TGCAGCCTCACAGCGGGACAGGGCCACGAGCAGTACTTC. Amino acids: CSLTAGQGHEQYF.

V is TRBV7-9 and J is TRBJ2-6, with D possibly matching TRBD1 (5 bases). Germline-derived CDR1 and CDR2 are SEHNR and FQNEAQ (reference sequence). Trimming took 6 bases from V and 0 from J, leaving 18 bases between them. The CDR3 covers 18 residues. CDR3 bases: TGTGCCAGCAGTTACTCCTCAGGACATCACTCTGGGGCCAACGTCCTGACTTTC. This translates into CASSYSSGHHSGANVLTF.

To note about this clonotype: Just one base apart from a much larger clone, this may be a read error. The chain carries TRBV5-4 and TRBJ1-2, with 7 bases identical to TRBD1. This CDR3 spans 15 amino acids. The V gene's germline CDR1 is SGHNT and CDR2 YYREEE (reference sequence). DNA for the CDR3: TGTGCCAGCACCGAAGGAGACAGGGCCACGTCTGGCTACGCCTTC. Residues: CASTEGDRATSGYAF.